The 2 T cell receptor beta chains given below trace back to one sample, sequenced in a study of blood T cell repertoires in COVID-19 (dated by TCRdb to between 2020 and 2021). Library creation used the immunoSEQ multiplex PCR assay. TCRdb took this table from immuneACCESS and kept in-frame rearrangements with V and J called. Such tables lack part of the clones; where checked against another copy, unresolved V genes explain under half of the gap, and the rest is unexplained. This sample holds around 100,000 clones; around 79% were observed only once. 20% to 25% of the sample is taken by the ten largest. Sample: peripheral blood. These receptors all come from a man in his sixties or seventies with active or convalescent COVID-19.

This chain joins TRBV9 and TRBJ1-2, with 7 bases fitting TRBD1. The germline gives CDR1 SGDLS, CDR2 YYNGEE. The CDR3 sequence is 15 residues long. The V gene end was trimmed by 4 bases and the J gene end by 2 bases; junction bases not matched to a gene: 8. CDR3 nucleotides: TGTGCCAGCAGCAGCCGGGACAGTTACAACTATGGCTACACCTTC. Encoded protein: CASSSRDSYNYGYTF. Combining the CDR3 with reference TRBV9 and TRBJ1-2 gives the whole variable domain DSGVTQTPKHLITATGQRVTLRCSPRSGDLSVYWYQQSLDQGLQFLIQYYNGEERAKGNILERFSAQQFPDLHSELNLSSLELGDSALYFCASSSRDSYNYGYTFGSGTRLTVV.

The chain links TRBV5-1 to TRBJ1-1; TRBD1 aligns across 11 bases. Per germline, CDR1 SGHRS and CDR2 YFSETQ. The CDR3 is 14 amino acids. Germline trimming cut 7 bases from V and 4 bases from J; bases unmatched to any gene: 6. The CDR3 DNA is TGCGCCAGCGAACGGGGACAGGGGGGCACTGAAGCTTTCTTT. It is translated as CASERGQGGTEAFF.